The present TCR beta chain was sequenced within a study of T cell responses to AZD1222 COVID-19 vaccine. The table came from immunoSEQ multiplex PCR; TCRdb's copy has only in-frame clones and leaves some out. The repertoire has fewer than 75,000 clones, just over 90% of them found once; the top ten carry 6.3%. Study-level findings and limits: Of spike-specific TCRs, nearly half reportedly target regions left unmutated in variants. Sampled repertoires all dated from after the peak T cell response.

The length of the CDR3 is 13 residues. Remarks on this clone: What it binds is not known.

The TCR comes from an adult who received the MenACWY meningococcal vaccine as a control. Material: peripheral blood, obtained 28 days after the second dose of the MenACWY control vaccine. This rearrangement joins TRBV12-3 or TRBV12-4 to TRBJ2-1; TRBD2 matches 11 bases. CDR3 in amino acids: CATSGRTYNEQFF. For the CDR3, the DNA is TGTGCAACTAGCGGGAGAACCTACAATGAGCAGTTCTTC.